This T cell receptor (beta chain) comes out of a study of siplizumab effects on memory and regulatory T cells. General study results and limits: Suppressive activity of Tregs proliferating in siplizumab cultures remained unconfirmed. Naive T cells, seemingly more diverse than memory cells, seemed major alloresponse contributors.

The CDR3 spans 16 residues. CDR1 MGHRA and CDR2 YSYEKL come from the germline V gene. V lost 4 bases and J lost 3; bases outside the gene matches: 9. On this clone: As yet, its antigen is unknown.

The assay was immunoSEQ multiplex PCR, and TCRdb's table has in-frame clones only and misses some. The sample carries about 100,000 clones, 85% to 95% recorded once. This TCR derives from a human donor in good health. The specimen sequenced was Tregs sorted from blood. The chain couples TRBV4-1 to TRBJ2-3; 8 bases map to TRBD2. The DNA of the CDR3 is TGCGCCAGCAGCCTACTTAGCGGGATGTGGACAGATACGCAGTATTTT. Its protein product is CASSLLSGMWTDTQYF.